This T cell receptor beta chain was documented in a study of T cells in Graves' hyperthyroidism and ophthalmopathy. The V segment lost 9 bases and the J segment 5 bases; nucleotides outside the gene matches: 12. Looked up from germline, CDR1 is LNHDA and CDR2 is SQIVND (reference sequence). The CDR3 covers 16 residues. There were TCR beta CDR3 regions amplified from RNA transcripts. The TCR CDR3 first-round RT-PCR relied on the HTBI primer set. TCRdb analysed the multiplex PCR reads with MiXCR anew, one entry per CDR3 protein. This table holds 560,000 or so distinct CDR3 sequences, 46% found once. The V gene is TRBV19, the J gene TRBJ2-7; 14 bases map to TRBD2. The source is a woman between 18 and 29 years old with Graves' hyperthyroidism. Sequenced input: peripheral blood or thyroid tissue (not recorded which). The CDR3 sequence is CASRPRTSGRLNEQYF. The CDR3 region has the DNA TGTGCCAGCAGGCCCCGGACTAGCGGGAGGCTCAACGAGCAGTACTTC.